A selection of T cell receptor beta chains follows, all from one sample in a study of T cell responses to AZD1222 COVID-19 vaccine. The repertoire was sequenced with immunoSEQ multiplex PCR; TCRdb's copy has only in-frame clones and lacks some. The sample consists of 150,000 to 200,000 clones, more than 80% of them appearing once. Material: peripheral blood, obtained on day 0 of AZD1222 vaccination. These receptors originate from an adult in good health. Each CDR3 is given with its conserved first and last residue. Each record gives: clone size, V gene, D gene, J gene, CDR3 protein, CDR3 DNA. The D gene is left open where the match is weak. A clone size is listed for some rows: how often the clone was seen (once, few, many), or a class if it is expanded.

clone size: -; V gene: TRBV7-9; D gene: TRBD1; J gene: TRBJ1-2; CDR3 protein: CASSLRTGFDGYTF; CDR3 DNA: TGTGCCAGCAGCTTAAGGACAGGGTTTGATGGCTACACCTTC
clone size: -; V gene: TRBV19; D gene: -; J gene: TRBJ1-6; CDR3 protein: CASSRGLESSYNSPLHF; CDR3 DNA: TGTGCCAGTAGTCGTGGACTGGAAAGCTCCTATAATTCACCCCTCCACTTT
clone size: -; V gene: TRBV10-3; D gene: -; J gene: TRBJ1-6; CDR3 protein: CAISESPGGFNSPLHF; CDR3 DNA: TGTGCCATCAGTGAGTCACCGGGGGGTTTTAATTCACCCCTCCACTTT
clone size: -; V gene: TRBV2; D gene: -; J gene: TRBJ1-3; CDR3 protein: CASRSGGRRSGNTIYF; CDR3 DNA: TGTGCCAGCCGGTCCGGGGGGAGGCGGTCTGGAAACACCATATATTTT
clone size: -; V gene: TRBV6-5; D gene: TRBD1; J gene: TRBJ2-1; CDR3 protein: CASSRDRGSYNEQFF; CDR3 DNA: TGTGCCAGCAGTCGGGACAGGGGCTCCTACAATGAGCAGTTCTTC
clone size: -; V gene: TRBV29-1; D gene: TRBD1; J gene: TRBJ2-4; CDR3 protein: CSVTTGENIQYF; CDR3 DNA: TGCAGCGTTACAACAGGGGAAAACATTCAGTACTTC
clone size: -; V gene: TRBV5-4; D gene: -; J gene: TRBJ1-1; CDR3 protein: CASSLERNTEAFF; CDR3 DNA: TGTGCCAGCAGCTTGGAACGAAACACTGAAGCTTTCTTT
clone size: once; V gene: TRBV7-6; D gene: TRBD1; J gene: TRBJ1-1; CDR3 protein: CASSLVPQGALGTEAFF; CDR3 DNA: TGTGCCAGCAGCTTAGTTCCCCAGGGGGCTCTTGGCACTGAAGCTTTCTTT
clone size: -; V gene: TRBV6-4; D gene: TRBD1; J gene: TRBJ1-1; CDR3 protein: CASSDDDRVSTEAFF; CDR3 DNA: TGTGCCAGCAGTGACGATGACAGGGTGAGCACTGAAGCTTTCTTT
clone size: -; V gene: TRBV21-1; D gene: -; J gene: TRBJ2-7; CDR3 protein: CASSILGLARVSYEQYF; CDR3 DNA: TGTGCCAGCAGCATATTAGGACTAGCTCGAGTCTCCTACGAGCAGTACTTC
clone size: few; V gene: TRBV21-1; D gene: -; J gene: TRBJ2-5; CDR3 protein: CASSNEGGKLETQYF; CDR3 DNA: TGTGCCAGCAGCAATGAAGGGGGAAAGTTGGAGACCCAGTACTTC
clone size: -; V gene: TRBV27; D gene: -; J gene: TRBJ1-1; CDR3 protein: CAGGGTLNTEAFF; CDR3 DNA: TGTGCCGGGGGGGGCACATTGAACACTGAAGCTTTCTTT
clone size: -; V gene: TRBV24-1; D gene: -; J gene: TRBJ1-1; CDR3 protein: CATSELDNEAFF; CDR3 DNA: TGTGCCACCAGTGAACTCGACAATGAAGCTTTCTTT
clone size: -; V gene: TRBV9; D gene: TRBD2; J gene: TRBJ2-5; CDR3 protein: CASSSRLAGARETQYF; CDR3 DNA: TGTGCCAGCAGTTCCAGACTAGCGGGGGCGCGAGAGACCCAGTACTTC
clone size: few; V gene: TRBV7-8; D gene: -; J gene: TRBJ1-1; CDR3 protein: CASSFPSGNTEAFF; CDR3 DNA: TGTGCCAGCAGCTTTCCATCGGGAAACACTGAAGCTTTCTTT
clone size: -; V gene: TRBV18; D gene: TRBD1; J gene: TRBJ1-5; CDR3 protein: CASSPRQGNNQPQHF; CDR3 DNA: TGTGCCAGCTCACCACGACAGGGAAACAATCAGCCCCAGCATTTT
clone size: -; V gene: TRBV3-1/TRBV3-2; D gene: -; J gene: TRBJ1-4; CDR3 protein: CASSQTGKLFF; CDR3 DNA: TGTGCCAGCAGCCAAACCGGGAAACTGTTTTTT
clone size: -; V gene: TRBV6-5; D gene: -; J gene: TRBJ1-3; CDR3 protein: CASRRDSGNTIYF; CDR3 DNA: TGTGCCAGCAGACGGGACTCTGGAAACACCATATATTTT
clone size: -; V gene: TRBV19; D gene: TRBD2; J gene: TRBJ2-1; CDR3 protein: CASSSGLAPYNEQFF; CDR3 DNA: TGTGCCAGTAGTAGCGGACTAGCGCCATACAATGAGCAGTTCTTC
clone size: -; V gene: TRBV19; D gene: TRBD1; J gene: TRBJ1-2; CDR3 protein: CASSITRDRGRSNYGYTF; CDR3 DNA: TGTGCCAGTAGTATAACCCGGGACAGGGGACGATCTAACTATGGCTACACCTTC
clone size: -; V gene: TRBV5-1; D gene: -; J gene: TRBJ2-7; CDR3 protein: CASSFVQAPYEQYF; CDR3 DNA: TGCGCCAGCAGCTTCGTACAGGCTCCCTACGAGCAGTACTTC
clone size: once; V gene: TRBV2; D gene: -; J gene: TRBJ1-5; CDR3 protein: CASRQFYSNQPQHF; CDR3 DNA: TGTGCCAGCAGACAATTTTATAGCAATCAGCCCCAGCATTTT
clone size: once; V gene: TRBV3-1/TRBV3-2; D gene: -; J gene: TRBJ2-5; CDR3 protein: CASSQSVPRETQYF; CDR3 DNA: TGTGCCAGCAGCCAATCAGTTCCCCGGGAGACCCAGTACTTC
clone size: -; V gene: TRBV7-9; D gene: -; J gene: TRBJ2-7; CDR3 protein: CASSLYQGATEQYF; CDR3 DNA: TGTGCCAGCAGCTTATATCAGGGTGCCACCGAGCAGTACTTC
clone size: -; V gene: TRBV6-5; D gene: -; J gene: TRBJ2-7; CDR3 protein: CASSSPGEQYF; CDR3 DNA: TGTGCCAGCAGTTCCCCGGGGGAGCAGTACTTC
clone size: -; V gene: TRBV9; D gene: TRBD1; J gene: TRBJ1-2; CDR3 protein: CASSVGQGGDYGGYTF; CDR3 DNA: TGTGCCAGCAGCGTGGGACAGGGAGGAGATTACGGTGGCTACACCTTC
clone size: -; V gene: TRBV7-6; D gene: TRBD1; J gene: TRBJ2-7; CDR3 protein: CASSQYPPGQGNHEQYF; CDR3 DNA: TGTGCCAGCAGCCAGTACCCCCCGGGACAGGGAAACCACGAGCAGTACTTC
clone size: -; V gene: TRBV7-8; D gene: -; J gene: TRBJ2-7; CDR3 protein: CASSWWSREQYF; CDR3 DNA: TGTGCCAGCAGTTGGTGGTCCCGGGAGCAGTACTTC
clone size: -; V gene: TRBV5-4; D gene: -; J gene: TRBJ2-2; CDR3 protein: CASSLEQGGLFF; CDR3 DNA: TGTGCCAGCAGCTTGGAACAGGGTGGGCTGTTTTTT
clone size: -; V gene: TRBV6-2/TRBV6-3; D gene: -; J gene: TRBJ2-1; CDR3 protein: CASSYPIVGNEQFF; CDR3 DNA: TGTGCCAGCAGTTACCCAATCGTGGGCAATGAGCAGTTCTTC
clone size: -; V gene: TRBV19; D gene: -; J gene: TRBJ2-1; CDR3 protein: CASSIVPFSDEQFF; CDR3 DNA: TGTGCCAGTAGTATAGTTCCGTTCTCGGATGAGCAGTTCTTC
clone size: -; V gene: TRBV12-3/TRBV12-4; D gene: -; J gene: TRBJ2-7; CDR3 protein: CASSFIGLTPYF; CDR3 DNA: TGTGCCAGCAGTTTTATAGGCCTCACACCGTACTTC
clone size: -; V gene: TRBV10-2; D gene: -; J gene: TRBJ1-1; CDR3 protein: CASNTDWTGNTEAFF; CDR3 DNA: TGCGCCAGCAATACCGATTGGACTGGGAACACTGAAGCTTTCTTT
clone size: once; V gene: TRBV5-1; D gene: TRBD1; J gene: TRBJ2-3; CDR3 protein: CASSPWTGTDTQYF; CDR3 DNA: TGCGCCAGCAGCCCCTGGACAGGGACAGATACGCAGTATTTT
clone size: -; V gene: TRBV5-1; D gene: -; J gene: TRBJ1-1; CDR3 protein: CASSPRGAGTEAFF; CDR3 DNA: TGCGCCAGCAGCCCCCGGGGGGCAGGAACTGAAGCTTTCTTT
clone size: -; V gene: TRBV6-5; D gene: -; J gene: TRBJ2-7; CDR3 protein: CASRASPTGPYEQYF; CDR3 DNA: TGTGCCAGCAGGGCTTCTCCGACAGGTCCTTACGAGCAGTACTTC
clone size: -; V gene: TRBV18; D gene: TRBD1; J gene: TRBJ2-3; CDR3 protein: CASSGTEGSTDTQYF; CDR3 DNA: TGTGCCAGCTCAGGGACAGAGGGCAGCACAGATACGCAGTATTTT
clone size: -; V gene: TRBV4-2; D gene: -; J gene: TRBJ2-2; CDR3 protein: CASSYHRGTVSGELFF; CDR3 DNA: TGTGCCAGCAGCTATCATCGCGGGACAGTGTCCGGGGAGCTGTTTTTT
clone size: -; V gene: TRBV11-2; D gene: -; J gene: TRBJ1-6; CDR3 protein: CASSLDGVSYNSPLHF; CDR3 DNA: TGTGCCAGCAGCTTAGATGGGGTCTCCTATAATTCACCCCTCCACTTT
clone size: -; V gene: TRBV13; D gene: TRBD1; J gene: TRBJ2-1; CDR3 protein: CASSLAYRGGEQFF; CDR3 DNA: TGTGCCAGCAGCTTAGCCTACAGGGGCGGTGAGCAGTTCTTC
clone size: -; V gene: TRBV27; D gene: -; J gene: TRBJ1-6; CDR3 protein: CASGVGGLDSPLHF; CDR3 DNA: TGTGCCAGCGGGGTGGGGGGCTTGGATTCACCCCTCCACTTT
clone size: -; V gene: TRBV28; D gene: -; J gene: TRBJ2-3; CDR3 protein: CASSSYLKDTQYF; CDR3 DNA: TGTGCCAGCAGTTCCTATCTGAAAGATACGCAGTATTTT
clone size: -; V gene: TRBV2; D gene: -; J gene: TRBJ2-1; CDR3 protein: CASNERTEQFF; CDR3 DNA: TGTGCCAGTAATGAAAGGACTGAGCAGTTCTTC
clone size: -; V gene: TRBV10-3; D gene: TRBD2; J gene: TRBJ2-2; CDR3 protein: CAIRGRAGDTGELFF; CDR3 DNA: TGTGCCATCAGGGGACGAGCGGGAGACACCGGGGAGCTGTTTTTT
clone size: -; V gene: TRBV5-4; D gene: TRBD2; J gene: TRBJ2-2; CDR3 protein: CASSLDLADTGELFF; CDR3 DNA: TGTGCCAGCAGCTTGGATCTAGCGGACACCGGGGAGCTGTTTTTT